The source of this T cell receptor beta chain is a study of blood T cell repertoires in COVID-19. Individuals drawn from 20 to 30 US areas were about 18 to 90 years old. Libraries were prepared by immunoSEQ multiplex PCR; TCRdb keeps only in-frame clonotypes and omits some of them. The sample records about 260,000 clones, about 81% being singletons. Sequencing was carried out using PBMCs or T cells enriched from blood (not recorded which). This clonotype was sampled from a man aged 25 to 45 with acute COVID-19.

The CDR3 DNA follows: TGTGCCAGCAGTCCCAGGCGGGGGGAGTATGGCTACACCTTC. Its translation: CASSPRRGEYGYTF. This chain joins TRBV6-5 and TRBJ1-2; TRBD1 is a possible D gene (5 bases). CDR3 length equals 14 residues. V was shortened by 5 bases and J by 5 bases, with 15 bases between the two germline ends. CDR1 and CDR2 from the germline V gene are MNHEY and SVGAGI.